The clone carrying this T cell receptor (beta chain) was counted ten times or more. The target antigen is unknown. This entry belongs to a study of identical twins. Notes on the study in general: A lower insertion count was a feature of abundant cord blood beta clonotypes, with no such feature in memory repertoires.

Germline V gene lookup returns CDR1 SQVTM and CDR2 ANQGSEA. This CDR3 has 12 amino acids. TCRdb ran MiXCR on the 5' RACE reads and lists one entry per CDR3 protein. This table has 400,000 or so distinct CDR3 sequences, about 10% appearing once. The clonotype originates from a woman in her fifties or sixties in good health. The sample comprised naive T cells sorted from blood. V gene TRBV29-1 combines with J gene TRBJ2-5; D call uncertain. The CDR3 protein is CSATATQETQYF. The DNA for the CDR3 is TGCAGTGCAACAGCGACACAAGAGACCCAGTACTTC.